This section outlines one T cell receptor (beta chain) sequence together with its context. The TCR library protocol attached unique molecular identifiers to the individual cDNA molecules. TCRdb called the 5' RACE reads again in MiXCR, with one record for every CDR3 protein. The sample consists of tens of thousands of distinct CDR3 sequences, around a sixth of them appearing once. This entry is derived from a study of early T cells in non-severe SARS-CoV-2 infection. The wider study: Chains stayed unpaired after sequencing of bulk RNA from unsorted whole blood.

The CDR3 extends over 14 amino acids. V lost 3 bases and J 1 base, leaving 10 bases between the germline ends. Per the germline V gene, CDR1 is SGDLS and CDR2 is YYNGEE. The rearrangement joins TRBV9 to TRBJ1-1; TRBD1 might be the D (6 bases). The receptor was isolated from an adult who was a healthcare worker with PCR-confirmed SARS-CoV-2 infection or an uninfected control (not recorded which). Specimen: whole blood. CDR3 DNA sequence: TGTGCCAGCAGCGCTATGACAGGGAACACTGAAGCTTTCTTT. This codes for CASSAMTGNTEAFF.